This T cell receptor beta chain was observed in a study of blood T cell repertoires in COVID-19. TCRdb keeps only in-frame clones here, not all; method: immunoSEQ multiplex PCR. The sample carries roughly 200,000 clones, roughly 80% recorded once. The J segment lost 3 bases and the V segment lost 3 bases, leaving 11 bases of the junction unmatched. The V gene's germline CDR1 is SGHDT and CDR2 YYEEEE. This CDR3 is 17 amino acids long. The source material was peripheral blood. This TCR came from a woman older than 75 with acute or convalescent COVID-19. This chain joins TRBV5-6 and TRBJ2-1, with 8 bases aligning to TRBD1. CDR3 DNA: TGTGCCAGCAGCTCTAAGCCGACAGGGGTTCTCTACAATGAGCAGTTCTTC. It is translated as CASSSKPTGVLYNEQFF. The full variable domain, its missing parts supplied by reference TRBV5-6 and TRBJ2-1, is DAGVTQSPTHLIKTRGQQVTLRCSPKSGHDTVSWYQQALGQGPQFIFQYYEEEERQRGNFPDRFSGHQFPNYSSELNVNALLLGDSALYLCASSSKPTGVLYNEQFFGPGTRLTVL.